The present TCR beta chain was sequenced within a study of T cells in Graves' hyperthyroidism and ophthalmopathy. Patients were aged 18 to 65, had disease duration under 2 months, and had newly diagnosed hyperthyroidism. Patients were excluded because of uncontrolled infection, other autoimmune disease, pregnancy or lactation. Diagnostic decisions used clinical symptoms, serum thyroxine and TRAb, thyroid ultrasound and orbital computed tomography. TCR beta CDR3 regions were amplified from RNA. A first-round RT-PCR of the TCR CDR3 used the HTBI primer set. One entry per CDR3 protein results from TCRdb running MiXCR on the multiplex PCR reads. Here the sample spans about 24,000 distinct CDR3 sequences, approximately 49% being singletons. The ends were cut back, 8 bases at V and 1 base at J, with 11 bases in the middle. Germline V gene lookup returns CDR1 MNHNS and CDR2 SASEGT. The CDR3 is made up of 14 amino acids.

The chain joins TRBV6-1 to TRBJ2-2; possible D gene TRBD1, 6 bases. The sample comprised blood. The TCR comes from a woman aged 35 to 49 with Graves' hyperthyroidism that later progressed to Graves' ophthalmopathy. The CDR3 protein is CASGWTENTGELFF. In DNA, the CDR3 is TGTGCCAGCGGGTGGACAGAGAACACCGGGGAGCTGTTTTTT.